Included here is one TCR beta chain sequence, with context. These data come from a study of T cell changes during pregnancy in multiple sclerosis. Produced via immunoSEQ multiplex PCR; TCRdb's table is partial and in-frame only. The table lists over 50,000 clones, about 85% of them singletons. Looked up from germline, CDR1 is MNHEY and CDR2 is SMNVEV (reference sequence). V dropped 2 bases and J dropped 3 bases, with 10 bases sitting between them. The CDR3 has 14 amino acids. This specimen was CD4+ T cells from peripheral blood mononuclear cells, taken in the third trimester of pregnancy. The receptor was isolated from a female donor with multiple sclerosis, enrolled in a pregnancy study. The chain is built from TRBV27 and TRBJ1-2; tentative D call: TRBD1 (5 bases). The CDR3 DNA follows: TGTGCCAGCAGTTTAAGTATAGGGGACTATGGCTACACCTTC. Amino acid sequence: CASSLSIGDYGYTF.